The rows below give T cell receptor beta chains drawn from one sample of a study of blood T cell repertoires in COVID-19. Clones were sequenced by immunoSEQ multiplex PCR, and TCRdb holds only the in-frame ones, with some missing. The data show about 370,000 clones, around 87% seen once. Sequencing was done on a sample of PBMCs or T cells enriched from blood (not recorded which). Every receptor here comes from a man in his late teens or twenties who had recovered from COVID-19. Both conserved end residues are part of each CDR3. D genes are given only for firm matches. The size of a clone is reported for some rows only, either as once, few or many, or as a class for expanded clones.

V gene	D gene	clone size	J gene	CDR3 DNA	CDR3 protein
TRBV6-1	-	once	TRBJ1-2	TGTGCCAGCAGTGAAGACGGGGTAAACTATGGCTACACCTTC	CASSEDGVNYGYTF
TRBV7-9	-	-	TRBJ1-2	TGTGCCAGCAGCTTAGCTCTGACAGTTAACTATGGCTACACCTTC	CASSLALTVNYGYTF
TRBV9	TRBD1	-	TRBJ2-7	TGTGCCAGCAGCGCACAGGGGGCGGAAATCTCCGAGCAGTACTTC	CASSAQGAEISEQYF
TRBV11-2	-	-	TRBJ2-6	TGTGCCAGCAGCCCTGCGGAGACTGGGGCCAACGTCCTGACTTTC	CASSPAETGANVLTF
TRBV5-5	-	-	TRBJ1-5	TGTGCCAGCAGCTTCCGGGACACTAATAGCAATCAGCCCCAGCATTTT	CASSFRDTNSNQPQHF
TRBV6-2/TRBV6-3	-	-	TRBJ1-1	TGTGCCAGCAGCTTCTTCCTTGAGCGAGCTTTCTTT	CASSFFLERAFF
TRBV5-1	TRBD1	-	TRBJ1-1	TGCGCCAGCAGCCCAGAGCCACAGGGGTCTGAAGCTTTCTTT	CASSPEPQGSEAFF
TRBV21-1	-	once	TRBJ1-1	TGTGCCAGCAGCAAAGGCTTCCAGGCTCGAGCTTTCTTT	CASSKGFQARAFF
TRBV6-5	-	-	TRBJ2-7	TGTGCCAGCAGTTATTTCGGACATTCCTACGAGCAGTACTTC	CASSYFGHSYEQYF
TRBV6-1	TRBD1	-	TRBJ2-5	TGTGCCAGCAGTGCAGCCCCGGGACAGGGGGCGGAGACCCAGTACTTC	CASSAAPGQGAETQYF